The 21 T cell receptor beta chains below come from one sample, sequenced in a study of T-cell memory formation after mild COVID-19. TCRdb fed the 5' RACE reads into MiXCR, producing one record per CDR3 protein. The sample contains approximately 260,000 distinct CDR3 sequences, approximately 19% of which appear only once. Sequenced: PBMCs or a T cell subset sorted from them (not recorded which). The source of these receptors is a man between 18 and 29 years old who had mild COVID-19 (a few samples of this study predate the infection). Cell type and time point are not known.

This chain uses TRBV12-3 or TRBV12-4 with TRBJ1-3; D remains unclear. V was cut by 5 bases and J by 4 bases, with 9 bases left in between. The CDR3 runs 13 residues. This CDR3 is CASSGSGGNTIYF. The CDR3 DNA reads as TGTGCCAGCAGTGGAAGTGGCGGAAACACCATATATTTT.

The table lists this clonotype with a few counts. This chain links TRBV19 with TRBJ2-2, with 7 bases lining up with TRBD2. The J segment lost 6 bases and the V segment lost 1 base, leaving 2 bases of the junction unmatched. Germline loops: CDR1 LNHDA, CDR2 SQIVND (reference sequence). CDR3 size: 14 residues. The CDR3 is CASSIGGGPGELFF. The CDR3 nucleotides are TGTGCCAGTAGTATAGGCGGGGGACCCGGGGAGCTGTTTTTT.

The gene calls are TRBV6-2 or TRBV6-3 and TRBJ2-7; 9 bases agree with TRBD1. This CDR3 contains 13 residues. The V gene's germline CDR1 is MNHEY and CDR2 SVGEGT. Trimming removed 7 bases from V and 6 bases from J; junction bases left unmatched: 7. The CDR3 coding sequence is TGTGCCAGCAAGTGGGACAGGGTGGCCGAGCAGTACTTC. Its protein product is CASKWDRVAEQYF.

This clonotype occurred a few times. V is TRBV5-1 and J is TRBJ2-4; D remains unclear. This CDR3 comprises 12 residues. Trimming shortened V by 3 bases and J by 9 bases, and 10 bases separated the two germline ends. Germline V gene sequence: CDR1 SGHRS, CDR2 YFSETQ. The CDR3 sequence is CASSSNWGIQYF. The CDR3 DNA reads TGCGCCAGCAGCTCAAATTGGGGCATTCAGTACTTC.

CDR3: CASSLARAPETQYF. The CDR3 nucleotides read TGCGCCAGCAGCTTGGCCAGGGCCCCAGAGACCCAGTACTTC. The genes are TRBV5-1 and TRBJ2-5, with D possibly matching TRBD1 (5 bases). The V gene's germline CDR1 is SGHRS and CDR2 YFSETQ. V was pared by 0 bases and J by 4 bases, with 10 bases between. This CDR3 is built from 14 residues.

V and J are TRBV7-3 and TRBJ2-7; 7 nucleotides agree with TRBD2. The V gene end was trimmed by 3 bases and the J gene end by 0 bases; junction bases not matched to a gene: 5. CDR1 and CDR2 (germline): SGHTA, FQGTGA. This CDR3 region has 15 residues. The DNA of the CDR3 is TGTGCCAGCAGCTTGAGCGGGGCAAGCTCCTACGAGCAGTACTTC. It translates to CASSLSGASSYEQYF.

A few counts support this clonotype. The chain has TRBV6-5 and TRBJ2-5, with TRBD1 matching 7 bases. The CDR3 length is 15 residues. V shed 2 bases and J 1 base; nucleotides not matched to a gene: 4. Germline assignment: CDR1 MNHEY and CDR2 SVGAGI. The CDR3 spells CASSYGTEGQETQYF. CDR3 nucleotides: TGTGCCAGCAGTTACGGGACAGAAGGCCAAGAGACCCAGTACTTC.

The rearrangement uses TRBV6-5 and TRBJ1-1; D unresolved. Trimming removed 4 bases from V and 11 bases from J, with 14 bases in between. The CDR3 loop spans 12 amino acids. CDR1 is MNHEY, CDR2 SVGAGI, per germline. The CDR3 region has the DNA TGTGCCAGCAGTTCCACCCCCGGGGTGGCTTTCTTT. It specifies CASSSTPGVAFF.

This clonotype was found a few times. The chain has TRBV7-9 and TRBJ2-3; D unclear. Germline V lookup: CDR1 SEHNR, CDR2 FQNEAQ (reference sequence). Trimming stripped 0 bases from V and 2 bases from J, with 9 bases between. The CDR3 has 15 amino acids. The DNA for the CDR3 is TGTGCCAGCAGCTTAGCGAGAGTCGACACAGATACGCAGTATTTT. Protein product: CASSLARVDTDTQYF.

This clonotype was found a few times. This chain links TRBV19 with TRBJ1-5; D remains ambiguous. Looked up from germline, CDR1 is LNHDA and CDR2 is SQIVND (reference sequence). The CDR3 totals 15 residues. With 2 bases removed from V and 0 bases from J, the gap between germline ends came to 8 bases. As DNA, the CDR3 is TGTGCCAGTAGTATAACAGCGCATAGCAATCAGCCCCAGCATTTT. Translation: CASSITAHSNQPQHF. The full variable domain, rest sourced from reference TRBV19 and TRBJ1-5, is DGGITQSPKYLFRKEGQNVTLSCEQNLNHDAMYWYRQDPGQGLRLIYYSQIVNDFQKGDIAEGYSVSREKKESFPLTVTSAQKNPTAFYLCASSITAHSNQPQHFGDGTRLSIL.

V and J are TRBV28 and TRBJ2-7; D remains unclear. Germline V gene sequence: CDR1 MDHEN, CDR2 SYDVKM. This CDR3 region has 14 residues. Trimming cost V 4 bases and J 4 bases, with 14 bases left between them. Here the CDR3 DNA reads TGTGCCAGCAGTTCCCCAGGTCTCCAGTACGAGCAGTACGTC. Translation: CASSSPGLQYEQYV.

The chain couples TRBV14 to TRBJ1-2; possibly TRBD1 for D (5 bases). The germline gives CDR1 SGHDN, CDR2 FVKESK. Trimming cost V 4 bases and J 2 bases, with 14 bases left between them. There are 15 residues in the CDR3. The chain's CDR3 is CASSPPGRTNYGYTF. The CDR3 nucleotides are TGTGCCAGCAGCCCCCCGGGACGGACGAACTATGGCTACACCTTC.

The table lists this clonotype with a few counts. V usage is TRBV7-8 and J usage is TRBJ1-5; a weak D match, TRBD1 (5 bases). The CDR3 totals 15 residues. Trimming left V 4 bases short and J 2 bases short, with 12 bases between. Germline CDR1 and CDR2: SGHVS and FQNEAQ. The CDR3 bases are TGTGCCAGCAGCTGGGGGGAGGCGGGCAATCAGCCCCAGCATTTT. It yields the protein CASSWGEAGNQPQHF. The whole variable domain, remainder taken from reference TRBV7-8 and TRBJ1-5, is GAGVSQSPRYKVAKRGQDVALRCDPISGHVSLFWYQQALGQGPEFLTYFQNEAQLDKSGLPSDRFFAERPEGSVSTLKIQRTQQEDSAVYLCASSWGEAGNQPQHFGDGTRLSIL.

This clonotype has at least ten counts. The V and J genes are TRBV18 and TRBJ1-1; weak D call: TRBD1 (5 bases). Germline assignment: CDR1 KGHSH and CDR2 LQKENI. With 4 bases removed from V and 3 bases from J, the gap between germline ends came to 9 bases. This CDR3 is built from 13 residues. The CDR3 nucleotides read TGTGCCAGCTCACTAGTGGGGGACACTGAAGCTTTCTTT. This encodes CASSLVGDTEAFF.

This clonotype was detected a few times. The chain has TRBV12-3 or TRBV12-4 and TRBJ2-5; D not certain. The CDR3 length is 13 residues. V was clipped by 2 bases and J by 5 bases, with 9 bases between them. In DNA, the CDR3 is TGTGCCAGCAGTTTATTTCGGTTGGAGACCCAGTACTTC. This gives the protein CASSLFRLETQYF.

The chain couples TRBV3-2 to TRBJ2-7; the D call in the table, TRBD2, was not verified against the DNA. TRBV3-2 is annotated as a pseudogene. This CDR3 is 15 amino acids long. The CDR3, as DNA: TGTGCCAGCAGCTCGCGACTAGCGTGCTCCTACGAGCAGTACGTC. Encoded protein: CASSSRLACSYEQYV.

In this sample, this clonotype turned up once. The V call is TRBV5-1, the J call TRBJ2-7; TRBD2 is a possible D gene (5 bases). The CDR3 sequence is 15 residues long. Germline lookup yields CDR1 SGHRS and CDR2 YFSETQ. Trimming stripped 4 bases from V and 0 bases from J, with 14 bases between. The CDR3 sequence: CASSLTIGSSYEQYF. In nucleotides, the CDR3 is TGCGCCAGCAGCCTGACTATCGGTAGCTCCTACGAGCAGTACTTC.

The chain uses TRBV12-3 or TRBV12-4 and TRBJ2-3; unclear D gene. V lost 4 bases and J lost 2, with 13 bases in between. CDR3 length equals 15 residues. CDR3 DNA sequence: TGTGCCAGCAGTTCCGGCGCAACTGTCACAGATACGCAGTATTTT. It encodes CASSSGATVTDTQYF.

This clonotype was seen a few times. The chain couples TRBV7-3 to TRBJ2-1; D not certain. Germline CDR1 is SGHTA and CDR2 is FQGTGA. This CDR3 has 13 residues. The V gene lost 4 bases and the J gene lost 5 bases, with 9 bases spanning the gap. CDR3 nucleotides: TGTGCCAGCAGCTCCGGACCCAACAATGAGCAGTTCTTC. As protein: CASSSGPNNEQFF. The entire variable domain, with the rest obtained from reference TRBV7-3 and TRBJ2-1, is as follows: GAGVSQTPSNKVTEKGKYVELRCDPISGHTALYWYRQSLGQGPEFLIYFQGTGAADDSGLPNDRFFAVRPEGSVSTLKIQRTERGDSAVYLCASSSGPNNEQFFGPGTRLTVL.

This clonotype was seen only a few times. The chain links TRBV6-6 to TRBJ1-1; a weak D match, TRBD1 (5 bases). Germline V lookup: CDR1 MNHNY, CDR2 SVGAGI (reference sequence). The CDR3 has 14 amino acids. V lost 4 bases to trimming and J lost 0 bases, with 9 bases between them. The CDR3 loop reads CASSSQVMNTEAFF. Here the CDR3 DNA reads TGTGCCAGCAGTTCACAGGTGATGAACACTGAAGCTTTCTTT.

The chain has TRBV6-2 or TRBV6-3 and TRBJ1-2; no clear D. Germline-derived CDR1 and CDR2 are MNHEY and SVGEGT. Trimming left V 6 bases short and J 5 bases short, with 19 bases between. CDR3 length: 15 amino acids. CDR3 bases: TGTGCCAGCAGAAGCGGGTTGTGGGGAATTTATGGCTACACCTTC. Its translation is CASRSGLWGIYGYTF.